The 21 T cell receptor beta chains presented below share a single source sample, sequenced in a study of molecular identifiers for immune sequencing clone quantification. TCRdb reprocessed the PCR reads with MiXCR, giving one entry per CDR3 protein. The table has 490,000 or so distinct CDR3 sequences, 20% to 25% seen once. The sample was naive CD8+ T cells from blood, with Jurkat cell RNA spiked in. Subset reported: FACS-sorted CD8+CD4-CCR7+CD45RA+ naive T cells. The receptors shown here come from a human donor in good health. Some libraries in this study had Jurkat cell RNA spiked in.

This clonotype has a handful of counts. This chain's CDR3 is CASSLDSTGSYEQYF. The DNA for the CDR3 is TGTGCCAGCAGCTTAGACAGCACGGGCAGCTACGAGCAGTACTTC. The J gene is TRBJ2-7, the V gene TRBV7-9, with D hard to call. The CDR3 extends over 15 amino acids. Germline values: CDR1 SEHNR, CDR2 FQNEAQ (reference sequence). The germline V and J ends were trimmed by 1 base and 3 bases, with 13 bases remaining between them.

This clonotype was seen a few times. The chain uses TRBV5-4 and TRBJ1-2, with 9 bases that match TRBD1. The length of the CDR3 is 17 residues. Trimming at V came to 0 bases and at J to 0 bases, leaving 6 bases not matched to a gene. Germline V gives CDR1 SGHNT, CDR2 YYREEE (reference sequence). CDR3 in DNA: TGTGCCAGCAGCTTGGTCGGGACAGGGACCTCTAACTATGGCTACACCTTC. Its translation: CASSLVGTGTSNYGYTF. Full variable domain (rest looked up from reference TRBV5-4 and TRBJ1-2): ETGVTQSPTHLIKTRGQQVTLRCSSQSGHNTVSWYQQALGQGPQFIFQYYREEENGRGNFPPRFSGLQFPNYSSELNVNALELDDSALYLCASSLVGTGTSNYGYTFGSGTRLTVV.

Comments on this clonotype: A read error may explain this, as a much larger clone is one base away. The CDR3 ends on some other residue instead of the conserved phenylalanine or tryptophan, so this is likely a read error. This chain connects TRBV20-1 to TRBJ2-7; unclear D gene. V lost 0 bases and J lost 4, with 7 bases in between. Per the germline V gene, CDR1 is DFQATT and CDR2 is SNEGSKA (reference sequence). This CDR3 region has 12 residues. The CDR3 reads CSARDQVYEQYL. DNA of the CDR3: TGCAGTGCTAGAGACCAGGTGTACGAGCAGTACCTC.

In its sample, this clonotype was seen a few times. The conserved closing phenylalanine or tryptophan is absent in this CDR3, likely reflecting a read error. This sequence joins TRBV29-1 and TRBJ1-1; possible D gene TRBD1, 5 bases. The CDR3 loop spans 14 amino acids. Germline-derived CDR1 and CDR2 are SQVTM and ANQGSEA. DNA for the CDR3: TGCAGCGTCGAAGCGGGGGTTACGGGCACTGAAGCTTTCCTT. It codes for CSVEAGVTGTEAFL.

This rearrangement joins TRBV5-6 to TRBJ2-7; 8 bases map to TRBD1. The V segment lost 4 bases and the J segment 2 bases; nucleotides outside the gene matches: 11. CDR3 length equals 16 residues. CDR1 is SGHDT and CDR2 is YYEEEE in the germline V gene. The CDR3 here is CASSQDGQGMAYEQYF. The CDR3 coding sequence is TGTGCCAGCAGCCAGGATGGACAGGGTATGGCCTACGAGCAGTACTTC.

In this sample, this clonotype turned up a few times. V gene TRBV11-2 combines with J gene TRBJ2-2; no clear D. Trimming shortened V by 8 bases and J by 6 bases, and 10 bases separated the two germline ends. The CDR3 sequence is 12 residues long. Germline V CDR1 and CDR2: SGHAT, FQNNGV. The CDR3 is CASQPLAGELFF. Written as DNA, the CDR3 is TGTGCCAGCCAACCTCTGGCCGGGGAGCTGTTTTTT.

The chain uses TRBV6-2 or TRBV6-3 and TRBJ1-6; the D gene is possibly TRBD1 (5 bases). CDR1 is MNHEY and CDR2 is SVGEGT in the germline V gene. With 0 bases removed from V and 7 bases from J, the gap between germline ends came to 13 bases. CDR3 length: 16 residues. This CDR3 is CASSYSIRGSNSPLHF. CDR3 coding DNA: TGTGCCAGCAGTTACTCGATCCGGGGGAGCAATTCACCCCTCCACTTT.

This clonotype turned up a few times. The rearrangement links TRBV27 to TRBJ2-7; 11 nucleotides match TRBD1. This CDR3 is built from 14 residues. J gave up 7 bases and V 6 bases, and 8 bases lay outside the gene matches. Germline CDR1 and CDR2: MNHEY and SMNVEV (reference sequence). The CDR3 sequence: CASSKGQGAREQYF. The DNA of the CDR3 is TGTGCCAGCAGCAAAGGACAGGGGGCTCGAGAGCAGTACTTC.

This clonotype was seen many times. V and J are TRBV5-1 and TRBJ2-3, with 11 bases fitting TRBD1. Germline CDR1 is SGHRS and CDR2 is YFSETQ. This CDR3 has 18 residues. With 2 bases clipped from V and 3 bases from J, the junction kept 11 bases outside the gene matches. The CDR3 sequence: CASSFGQGAVIPTDTQYF. The DNA for the CDR3 is TGCGCCAGCAGCTTTGGACAGGGGGCAGTAATTCCTACAGATACGCAGTATTTT. Complete variable domain (other parts from reference TRBV5-1 and TRBJ2-3): KAGVTQTPRYLIKTRGQQVTLSCSPISGHRSVSWYQQTPGQGLQFLFEYFSETQRNKGNFPGRFSGRQFSNSRSEMNVSTLELGDSALYLCASSFGQGAVIPTDTQYFGPGTRLTVL.

As to this clonotype: Compared with germline, one end of the junction differs, possibly owing to a read error. The V and J genes are TRBV20-1 and TRBJ2-1; 10 bases line up with TRBD2. The CDR3 totals 15 residues. Germline V gene lookup returns CDR1 DFQATT and CDR2 SNEGSKA (reference sequence). The CDR3 protein is CGARRTSGAYNEQFF. The CDR3 DNA reads as TGCGGTGCTAGACGGACTAGCGGAGCTTACAATGAGCAGTTCTTC.

This clonotype has just a few counts. The chain combines TRBV7-6 with TRBJ2-1; a weak D match, TRBD1 (6 bases). V was trimmed by 2 bases and J by 4 bases, leaving 12 bases between them. Germline V lookup: CDR1 SGHVS, CDR2 FNYEAQ. This CDR3 spans 15 amino acids. CDR3 protein: CASSLIVGQYNEQFF. Written as DNA, the CDR3 is TGTGCCAGCAGCTTAATCGTAGGACAGTACAATGAGCAGTTCTTC.

This sequence joins TRBV27 and TRBJ2-7; 7 bases match TRBD2. Germline CDR1 MNHEY, CDR2 SMNVEV (reference sequence). This CDR3 comprises 14 residues. J lost 2 bases, V lost 6 bases, and 7 bases had no gene match. The CDR3 region has the DNA TGTGCCAGCAGGTTAGTGGGGGGGACCTACGAGCAGTACTTC. Protein product: CASRLVGGTYEQYF.

The chain carries TRBV20-1 and TRBJ2-7; TRBD1 or TRBD2 may be the D gene (5 bases each). V lost 6 bases, J lost 12 bases, and 18 bases lay in between. The V gene's germline CDR1 is DFQATT and CDR2 SNEGSKA (reference sequence). This CDR3 is built from 11 residues. In DNA form, the CDR3 reads TGCAGTGCAGGCTACTTCGGGACGGCGTACTTC. Its translation is CSAGYFGTAYF.

The V call is TRBV7-2, the J call TRBJ2-7; 12 nucleotides align to TRBD2. Germline CDR1 is SGHTA and CDR2 is FQGNSA. With V trimmed by 6 bases and J by 1 base, 1 base remained unmatched. This CDR3 has 14 residues. The CDR3 DNA follows: TGTGCCAGCAGAGGACTAGCGGGATCCTACGAGCAGTACTTC. It encodes CASRGLAGSYEQYF.

The table lists this clonotype with many counts. CDR3 nucleotides: TGTGCCAGCAGCCACGTTGCGGAGGGGGAGCAGTTCTTC. Translating it yields CASSHVAEGEQFF. The chain joins TRBV7-9 to TRBJ2-1, with a weak D call TRBD2 (6 bases). The CDR3 is 13 amino acids. Germline assignment: CDR1 SEHNR and CDR2 FQNEAQ (reference sequence). The V gene lost 5 bases and the J gene lost 10 bases, with 15 bases spanning the gap.

Notes on this clonotype: Given a much more abundant clone one base away, this may be a read error. The V call is TRBV28, the J call TRBJ2-5; 8 bases fit TRBD1. CDR3 length equals 13 residues. The V gene's germline CDR1 is MDHEN and CDR2 SYDVKM. The CDR3 is CTSSLTGVETQYF. The CDR3 region has the DNA TGTACCAGCAGTTTGACAGGGGTGGAGACCCAGTACTTC.

This clonotype was counted ten times or more. The chain joins TRBV6-5 to TRBJ1-2; D is undetermined. Trimming took 0 bases from V and 2 from J, leaving 7 bases between them. In germline, CDR1 is MNHEY, CDR2 SVGAGI. The CDR3 has 14 amino acids. In DNA, the CDR3 is TGTGCCAGCAGTTACTCGACATACAACTATGGCTACACCTTC. Its protein product is CASSYSTYNYGYTF.

Worth noting for this clonotype: A read error is possible here, since a much larger clone lies one base away. This CDR3 fails to terminate in the conserved phenylalanine or tryptophan, so it likely reflects a read error. The rearrangement links TRBV6-5 to TRBJ1-4; no definite D call. This CDR3 is built from 13 residues. CDR1 and CDR2 from the germline V gene are MNHEY and SVGAGI. Trimming cost V 5 bases and J 13 bases, with 17 bases left between them. CDR3 region: CASSTGLGDRLFS. The DNA of the CDR3 is TGTGCCAGCAGTACGGGCCTTGGGGATAGACTGTTTTCT.

Points on this clonotype: A read error may explain this, as a much larger clone is one base away. The chain carries TRBV7-9 and TRBJ1-4, with D possibly being TRBD1 (6 bases). This CDR3 has 13 amino acids. Germline CDR1 reads SEHNR; CDR2 reads FQNEAQ (reference sequence). The CDR3 protein is CASSLGTEERLFF. The CDR3 nucleotides read TGTGCCAGCAGCTTAGGGACAGAGGAAAGACTGTTTTTT. Full variable domain (rest looked up from reference TRBV7-9 and TRBJ1-4): DTGVSQNPRHKITKRGQNVTFRCDPISEHNRLYWYRQTLGQGPEFLTYFQNEAQLEKSRLLSDRFSAERPKGSFSTLEIQRTEQGDSAMYLCASSLGTEERLFFGSGTQLSVL.

This clonotype was counted ten times or more. The V gene is TRBV5-1, the J gene TRBJ2-7; 9 nucleotides line up with TRBD1. CDR3 length: 12 amino acids. V trimming: 9 bases; J trimming: 6 bases; junction bases outside the gene matches: 7. Germline V gives CDR1 SGHRS, CDR2 YFSETQ. CDR3 coding DNA: TGCGCCACTGCGGGACAGGGAACCGAGCAGTACTTC. It encodes CATAGQGTEQYF. Based on the CDR3 plus reference TRBV5-1 and TRBJ2-7, the full variable domain is KAGVTQTPRYLIKTRGQQVTLSCSPISGHRSVSWYQQTPGQGLQFLFEYFSETQRNKGNFPGRFSGRQFSNSRSEMNVSTLELGDSALYLCATAGQGTEQYFGPGTRLTVT.

The V gene is TRBV19, the J gene TRBJ1-1; D unresolved. The germline V gene encodes CDR1 LNHDA and CDR2 SQIVND (reference sequence). This CDR3 has 13 residues. Trimming cost V 7 bases and J 1 base, with 10 bases left between them. The CDR3: CASTLSPNTEAFF. The DNA of the CDR3 is TGTGCCAGTACTCTATCACCGAACACTGAAGCTTTCTTT.